A single T cell receptor (beta chain) is shown here with its context. This sample stems from a study of T cell changes during pregnancy in multiple sclerosis. The germline gives CDR1 SQVTM, CDR2 ANQGSEA. The length of the CDR3 is 14 residues. Trimming removed 2 bases from V and 8 bases from J; junction bases left unmatched: 6. This table comes from immunoSEQ multiplex PCR, and its TCRdb copy is limited to in-frame clones, with some not included. The sample includes around 100,000 clones, roughly nine tenths of them seen just once. This chain joins TRBV29-1 and TRBJ2-4; 10 positions agree with TRBD2. The sample consisted of peripheral blood, taken in the third trimester of pregnancy. The sequence came from a female donor with multiple sclerosis, enrolled in a pregnancy study. In DNA, the CDR3 is TGCAGCGTTGAATCTAGCGGGAGAGGTCACATTCAGTACTTC. Protein: CSVESSGRGHIQYF.